These 14 T cell receptor beta chains share one sample of origin, sequenced in a study of T cell responses to AZD1222 COVID-19 vaccine. Sequencing used immunoSEQ multiplex PCR; TCRdb keeps in-frame clones, though not all of them. This table has 170,000 or so clones, about 86% appearing once. The sample was peripheral blood, taken 28 days after the second AZD1222 dose. The source is an adult who received the AZD1222 COVID-19 vaccine.

This clone has more than one count but fewer than ten. This sequence joins TRBV29-1 and TRBJ1-2; D perhaps matches TRBD1 (5 bases). The germline V gene encodes CDR1 SQVTM and CDR2 ANQGSEA. The ends were cut back, 3 bases at V and 5 bases at J, with 10 bases in the middle. The CDR3 extends over 12 amino acids. The CDR3 coding sequence is TGCAGCGTTGACCATAGGACATATGGCTACACCTTC. Translated: CSVDHRTYGYTF.

The V call is TRBV5-1, the J call TRBJ2-7, with 10 bases that match TRBD1. This CDR3 contains 13 residues. Germline-derived CDR1 and CDR2 are SGHRS and YFSETQ. V lost 6 bases to trimming and J lost 7 bases; unmatched junction nucleotides: 7. CDR3 coding DNA: TGCGCCAGCACCCGGACAGGGGGGACGGAGCAGTACTTC. Translation gives CASTRTGGTEQYF.

The CDR3 region is CASSLDSLRNSPLHF. The CDR3 nucleotides are TGTGCCAGCAGCTTGGATAGCTTAAGGAATTCACCCCTCCACTTT. The chain links TRBV5-4 to TRBJ1-6; D is ambiguous. Trimming removed 0 bases at V and 7 bases at J, with 11 bases between. CDR3 size: 15 residues. Germline CDR1 SGHNT, CDR2 YYREEE (reference sequence).

This sequence joins TRBV3-1 (or the pseudogene TRBV3-2) and TRBJ2-7, with D possibly matching TRBD1 (6 bases). V was shortened by 1 base and J by 7 bases, with 8 bases between the two germline ends. The CDR3 totals 12 residues. In germline, CDR1 is LGHDT, CDR2 YNNKEL (reference sequence). The CDR3 DNA follows: TGTGCCAGCAGCCAAGCTGACAGGGAGCAGTACTTC. Its translation is CASSQADREQYF.

The chain combines TRBV28 with TRBJ1-4; D perhaps matches TRBD1 (6 bases). This CDR3 is 14 amino acids long. Germline CDR1 MDHEN, CDR2 SYDVKM. Between the trimmed V and J ends, which lost 3 bases and 7 bases, there was a span of 12 bases. Written as DNA, the CDR3 is TGTGCCAGCAGTTTGAATCAGGGGCTTGAAAAACTGTTTTTT. Protein: CASSLNQGLEKLFF.

The V and J genes are TRBV7-2 and TRBJ1-1, with D possibly matching TRBD1 (6 bases). Germline CDR1 is SGHTA and CDR2 is FQGNSA. The CDR3 contains 14 residues. V lost 5 bases, J lost 1 base, and 11 bases lay in between. The CDR3 coding sequence is TGTGCCAGCAGCCCTGGACAGACGAACACTGAAGCTTTCTTT. It specifies CASSPGQTNTEAFF.

The rearrangement links TRBV28 to TRBJ2-3; 8 bases line up with TRBD2. The CDR3 spans 15 residues. Germline V CDR1 and CDR2: MDHEN, SYDVKM. V lost 3 bases and J lost 5; bases outside the gene matches: 7. The CDR3 bases are TGTGCCAGCAGTTTTCAGAGCGGGGGTATAGATACGCAGTATTTT. Translating it yields CASSFQSGGIDTQYF.

V and J are TRBV6-5 and TRBJ2-4; TRBD1 is a possible D gene (5 bases). V was cut by 2 bases and J by 5 bases, with 13 bases left in between. The germline gives CDR1 MNHEY, CDR2 SVGAGI. This CDR3 comprises 15 residues. This chain's CDR3 is CASSYGADRENIQYF. CDR3 in DNA: TGTGCCAGCAGTTACGGGGCCGATCGGGAAAACATTCAGTACTTC.

This clone was picked up a small number of times. The DNA for the CDR3 is TGTGCCAGTACGCTCGGGTTCTCTATGGGTACTGAAGCTTTCTTT. Translating it yields CASTLGFSMGTEAFF. The chain links TRBV19 to TRBJ1-1, with D unresolved. The CDR3 sequence is 15 residues long. The germline V gene has CDR1 LNHDA and CDR2 SQIVND (reference sequence). Deletions cut 7 bases from V and 5 bases from J, with 20 bases between.

This chain uses TRBV6-5 with TRBJ1-1, with D perhaps matching TRBD1 (5 bases). The germline V gene has CDR1 MNHEY and CDR2 SVGAGI. This CDR3 region has 13 residues. The germline V and J ends were trimmed by 8 bases and 10 bases, with 20 bases remaining between them. For the CDR3, the DNA is TGTGCCAGCGGGGACCGCGGACGACTCGGAGCTTTCTTT. Its translation: CASGDRGRLGAFF.

This chain joins TRBV7-9 and TRBJ1-1; D gene unclear. Germline CDR1 and CDR2: SEHNR and FQNEAQ (reference sequence). V was cut by 9 bases and J by 0 bases, with 8 bases left in between. This CDR3 comprises 12 residues. The CDR3 region is CASVYLNTEAFF. CDR3 DNA: TGTGCCAGTGTTTATTTGAACACTGAAGCTTTCTTT.

V usage is TRBV11-3 and J usage is TRBJ2-1, with D perhaps being TRBD1 or TRBD2 (6 bases each). This CDR3 has 17 amino acids. Germline loops: CDR1 SGHNT, CDR2 YENEEA. Trimming shortened V by 3 bases and J by 2 bases, and 17 bases separated the two germline ends. CDR3 DNA: TGTGCCAGCAGCTTTACGGGGGCTCCTCGGGCCTACAATGAGCAGTTCTTC. Protein product: CASSFTGAPRAYNEQFF.

This clone was picked up a small number of times. The chain couples TRBV11-3 to TRBJ2-2; no clear D. Germline V gives CDR1 SGHNT, CDR2 YENEEA. Deletions cut 3 bases from V and 8 bases from J, with 7 bases between. The CDR3 contains 12 residues. CDR3 protein: CASSFWAGELFF. In nucleotides, the CDR3 is TGTGCCAGCAGCTTTTGGGCGGGGGAGCTGTTTTTT. Combining the CDR3 with reference TRBV11-3 and TRBJ2-2 gives the whole variable domain EAGVVQSPRYKIIEKKQPVAFWCNPISGHNTLYWYLQNLGQGPELLIRYENEEAVDDSQLPKDRFSAERLKGVDSTLKIQPAELGDSAVYLCASSFWAGELFFGEGSRLTVL.

The CDR3, as DNA: TGTGCCAGTAGTACCCTTAGCGGGGGGGCTGCCAATGAGCAGTTCTTC. Translated, it gives CASSTLSGGAANEQFF. This chain joins TRBV19 and TRBJ2-1; 11 bases are shared with TRBD2. From germline, CDR1 is LNHDA and CDR2 SQIVND (reference sequence). The CDR3 sequence is 16 residues long. Trimming removed 4 bases from V and 6 bases from J; junction bases left unmatched: 8. The variable domain in full, completed from reference TRBV19 and TRBJ2-1, reads DGGITQSPKYLFRKEGQNVTLSCEQNLNHDAMYWYRQDPGQGLRLIYYSQIVNDFQKGDIAEGYSVSREKKESFPLTVTSAQKNPTAFYLCASSTLSGGAANEQFFGPGTRLTVL.